This T cell receptor (beta chain) was sequenced in a study of cytomegalovirus exposure and HLA in healthy donors. Sequencing used immunoSEQ multiplex PCR; TCRdb keeps in-frame clones, though not all of them. The top ten hold approximately 0.8% of the sample, which has 300,000 to 450,000 clones, 70% to 90% seen once. This CDR3 comprises 12 residues. Germline CDR1 MNHEY, CDR2 SMNVEV (reference sequence). V was cut by 11 bases and J by 7 bases, with 17 bases left in between. The sample consisted of PBMCs. The chain carries TRBV27 and TRBJ2-5; D might be TRBD2 (6 bases). The receptor comes from a young woman in good health and CMV-seronegative. DNA for the CDR3: TGTGCCGTCGGGGGAAACCGAGGGACCCAGTACTTC. Its protein product is CAVGGNRGTQYF.